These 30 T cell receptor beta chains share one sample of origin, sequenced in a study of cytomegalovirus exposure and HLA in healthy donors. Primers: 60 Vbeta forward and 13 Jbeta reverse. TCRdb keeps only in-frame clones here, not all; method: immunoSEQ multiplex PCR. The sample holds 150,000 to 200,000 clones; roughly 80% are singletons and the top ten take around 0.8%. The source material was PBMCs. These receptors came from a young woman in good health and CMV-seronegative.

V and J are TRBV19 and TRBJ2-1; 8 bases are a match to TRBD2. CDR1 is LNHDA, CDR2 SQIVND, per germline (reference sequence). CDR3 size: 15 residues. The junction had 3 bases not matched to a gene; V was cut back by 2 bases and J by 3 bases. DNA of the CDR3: TGTGCCAGTAGTATAATTAGCGGGGACTACAATGAGCAGTTCTTC. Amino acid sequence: CASSIISGDYNEQFF.

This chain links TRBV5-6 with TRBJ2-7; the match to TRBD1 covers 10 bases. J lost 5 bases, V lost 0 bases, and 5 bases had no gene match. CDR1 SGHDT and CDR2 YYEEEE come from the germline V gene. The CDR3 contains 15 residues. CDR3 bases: TGTGCCAGCAGCTTGGGGACAGGGGGGATCCACGAGCAGTACTTC. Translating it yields CASSLGTGGIHEQYF.

CDR3 sequence: CASTGTSLGEQYF. CDR3 nucleotide sequence: TGTGCCAGCACCGGGACTAGTTTGGGCGAGCAGTACTTC. This sequence joins TRBV2 and TRBJ2-7; TRBD2 aligns across 8 bases. V lost 7 bases and J lost 6; bases outside the gene matches: 8. Germline loops: CDR1 SNHLY, CDR2 FYNNEI. This CDR3 has 13 amino acids. Full variable domain (missing parts from reference TRBV2 and TRBJ2-7): EPEVTQTPSHQVTQMGQEVILRCVPISNHLYFYWYRQILGQKVEFLVSFYNNEISEKSEIFDDQFSVERPDGSNFTLKIRSTKLEDSAMYFCASTGTSLGEQYFGPGTRLTVT.

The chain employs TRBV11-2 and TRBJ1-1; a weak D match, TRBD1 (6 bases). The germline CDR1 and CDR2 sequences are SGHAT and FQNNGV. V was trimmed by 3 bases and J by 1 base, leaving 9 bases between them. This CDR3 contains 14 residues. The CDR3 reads CASSFQGKNTEAFF. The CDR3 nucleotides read TGTGCCAGCAGCTTTCAGGGGAAGAACACTGAAGCTTTCTTT.

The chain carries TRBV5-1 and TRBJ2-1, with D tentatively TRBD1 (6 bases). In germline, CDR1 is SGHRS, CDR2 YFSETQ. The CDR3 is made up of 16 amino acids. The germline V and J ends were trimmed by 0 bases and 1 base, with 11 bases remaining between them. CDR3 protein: CASSLEGRGSYNEQFF. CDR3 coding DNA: TGCGCCAGCAGCTTGGAGGGCAGGGGATCCTACAATGAGCAGTTCTTC.

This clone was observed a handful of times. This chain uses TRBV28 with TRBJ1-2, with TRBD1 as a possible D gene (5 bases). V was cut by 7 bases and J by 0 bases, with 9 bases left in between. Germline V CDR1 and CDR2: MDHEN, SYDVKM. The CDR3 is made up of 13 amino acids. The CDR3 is CASNRMANYGYTF. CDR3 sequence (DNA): TGTGCCAGCAACAGGATGGCTAACTATGGCTACACCTTC.

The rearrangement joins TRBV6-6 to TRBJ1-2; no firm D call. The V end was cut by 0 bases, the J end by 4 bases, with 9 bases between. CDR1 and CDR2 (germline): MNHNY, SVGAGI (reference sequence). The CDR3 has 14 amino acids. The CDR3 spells CASSYSGSSYGYTF. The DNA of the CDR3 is TGTGCCAGCAGTTACTCGGGCAGCTCCTATGGCTACACCTTC.

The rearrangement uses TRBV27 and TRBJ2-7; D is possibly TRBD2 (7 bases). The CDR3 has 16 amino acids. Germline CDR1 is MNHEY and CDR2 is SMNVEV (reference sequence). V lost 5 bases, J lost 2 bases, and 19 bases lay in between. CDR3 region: CASSLKGGGGPYEQYF. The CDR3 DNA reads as TGTGCCAGCAGTCTCAAGGGAGGGGGAGGGCCCTACGAGCAGTACTTC.

The CDR3 bases are TGTGCCAGTAGTATCGGACACTTAGACTATGGCTACACCTTC. This codes for CASSIGHLDYGYTF. The chain couples TRBV19 to TRBJ1-2; TRBD1 is a possible D gene (5 bases). V was clipped by 3 bases and J by 3 bases, with 11 bases between them. Germline V CDR1 and CDR2: LNHDA, SQIVND (reference sequence). This CDR3 has 14 residues.

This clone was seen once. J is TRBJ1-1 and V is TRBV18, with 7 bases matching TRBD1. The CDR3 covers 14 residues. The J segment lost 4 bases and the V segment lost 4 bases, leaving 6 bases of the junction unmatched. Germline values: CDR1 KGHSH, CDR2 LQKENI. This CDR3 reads CASSLETGLTEAFF. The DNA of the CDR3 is TGTGCCAGCTCACTTGAGACAGGGCTCACTGAAGCTTTCTTT.

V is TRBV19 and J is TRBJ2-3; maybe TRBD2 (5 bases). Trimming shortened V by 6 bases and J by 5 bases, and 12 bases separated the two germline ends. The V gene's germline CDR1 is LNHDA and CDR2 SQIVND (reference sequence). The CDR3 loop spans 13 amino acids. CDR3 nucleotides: TGTGCCAGTAGCTTAAAGCGGAGAGATACGCAGTATTTT. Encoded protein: CASSLKRRDTQYF.

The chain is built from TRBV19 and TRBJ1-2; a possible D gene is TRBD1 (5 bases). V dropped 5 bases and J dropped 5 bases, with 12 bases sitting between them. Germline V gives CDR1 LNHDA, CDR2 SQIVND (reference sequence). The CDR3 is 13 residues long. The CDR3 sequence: CASSYQGRYGYTF. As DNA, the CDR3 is TGTGCCAGTAGTTACCAGGGTCGATATGGCTACACCTTC.

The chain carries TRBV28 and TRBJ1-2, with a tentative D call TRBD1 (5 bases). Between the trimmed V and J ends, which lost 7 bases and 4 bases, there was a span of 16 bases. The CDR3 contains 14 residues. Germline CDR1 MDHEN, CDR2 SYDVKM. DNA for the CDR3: TGTGCCAGCACGGCCGCAGGGCATGGCTATGGCTACACCTTC. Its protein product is CASTAAGHGYGYTF.

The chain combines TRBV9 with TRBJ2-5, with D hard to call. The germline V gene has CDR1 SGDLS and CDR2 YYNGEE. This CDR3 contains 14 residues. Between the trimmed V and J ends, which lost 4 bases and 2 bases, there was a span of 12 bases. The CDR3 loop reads CASSKDDGQETQYF. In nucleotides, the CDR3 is TGTGCCAGCAGCAAAGACGACGGGCAAGAGACCCAGTACTTC.

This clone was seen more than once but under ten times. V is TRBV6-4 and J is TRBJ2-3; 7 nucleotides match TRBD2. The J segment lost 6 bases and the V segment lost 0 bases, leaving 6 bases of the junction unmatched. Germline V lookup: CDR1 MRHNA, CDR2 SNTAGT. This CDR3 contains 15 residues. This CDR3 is CASSDSAGVVDTQYF. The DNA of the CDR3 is TGTGCCAGCAGTGACTCGGCGGGAGTTGTGGATACGCAGTATTTT.

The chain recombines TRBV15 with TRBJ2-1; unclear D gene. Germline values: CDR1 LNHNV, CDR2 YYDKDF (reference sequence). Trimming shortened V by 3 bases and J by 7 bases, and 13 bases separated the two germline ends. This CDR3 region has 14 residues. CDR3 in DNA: TGTGCCACCAGCAGTCGGGTACCTATAAATGAGCAGTTCTTC. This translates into CATSSRVPINEQFF.

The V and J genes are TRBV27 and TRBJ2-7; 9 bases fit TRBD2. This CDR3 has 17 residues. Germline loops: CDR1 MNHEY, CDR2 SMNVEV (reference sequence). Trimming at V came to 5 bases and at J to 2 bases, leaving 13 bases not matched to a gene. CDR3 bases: TGTGCCAGCAGTGCGCGTCGTTGGGCTAGCGGGACCTACGAGCAGTACTTC. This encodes CASSARRWASGTYEQYF.

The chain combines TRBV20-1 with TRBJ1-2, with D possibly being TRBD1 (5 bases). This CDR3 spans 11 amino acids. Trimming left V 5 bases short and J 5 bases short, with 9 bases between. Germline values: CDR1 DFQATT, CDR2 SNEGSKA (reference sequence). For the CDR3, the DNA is TGCAGTGCTTCCGCAGGGTATGGCTACACCTTC. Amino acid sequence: CSASAGYGYTF.

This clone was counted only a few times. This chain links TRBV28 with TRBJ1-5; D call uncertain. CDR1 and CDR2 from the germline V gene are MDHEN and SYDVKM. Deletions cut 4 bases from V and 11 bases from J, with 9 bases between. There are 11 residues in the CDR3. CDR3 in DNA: TGTGCCAGCAGTTCGGGAAGGACCCAGCATTTT. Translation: CASSSGRTQHF.

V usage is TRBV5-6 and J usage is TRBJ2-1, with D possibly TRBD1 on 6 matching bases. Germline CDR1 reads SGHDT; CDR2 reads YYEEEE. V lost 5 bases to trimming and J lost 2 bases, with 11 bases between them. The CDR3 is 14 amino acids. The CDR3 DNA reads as TGTGCCAGCAGTCAGGGGATTACCTACAATGAGCAGTTCTTC. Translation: CASSQGITYNEQFF.

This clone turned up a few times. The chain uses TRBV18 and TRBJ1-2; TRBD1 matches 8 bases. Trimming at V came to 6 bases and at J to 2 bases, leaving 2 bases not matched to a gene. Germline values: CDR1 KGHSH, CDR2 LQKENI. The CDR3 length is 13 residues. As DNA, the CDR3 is TGTGCCAGCTCGGACAGGGAGAACTATGGCTACACCTTC. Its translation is CASSDRENYGYTF.

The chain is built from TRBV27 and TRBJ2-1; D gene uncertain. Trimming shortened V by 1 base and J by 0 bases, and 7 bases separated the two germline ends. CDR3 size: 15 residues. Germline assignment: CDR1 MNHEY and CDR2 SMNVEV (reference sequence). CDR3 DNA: TGTGCCAGCAGTTTATATCCGAGCTCCTACAATGAGCAGTTCTTC. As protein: CASSLYPSSYNEQFF.

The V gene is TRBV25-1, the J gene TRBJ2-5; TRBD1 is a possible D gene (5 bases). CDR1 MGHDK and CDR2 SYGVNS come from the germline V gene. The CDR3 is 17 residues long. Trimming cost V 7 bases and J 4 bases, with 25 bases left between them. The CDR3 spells CASTPPRATGAVETQYF. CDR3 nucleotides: TGTGCCAGCACCCCCCCTCGGGCCACAGGAGCCGTAGAGACCCAGTACTTC.

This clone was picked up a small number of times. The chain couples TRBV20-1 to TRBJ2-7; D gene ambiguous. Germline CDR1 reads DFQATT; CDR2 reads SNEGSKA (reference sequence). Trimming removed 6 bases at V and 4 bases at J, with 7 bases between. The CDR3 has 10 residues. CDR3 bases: TGCAGTGCACGCAGTTACGAGCAGTACTTC. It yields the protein CSARSYEQYF.

CDR3 bases: TGTGCCAGTAGTATGGGACTAGCGGGAGCTTACTCCTACGAGCAGTACTTC. Protein: CASSMGLAGAYSYEQYF. The rearrangement joins TRBV19 to TRBJ2-7; TRBD2 matches at 14 bases. The CDR3 is 17 amino acids. The trim removed 3 bases at V and 0 bases at J, leaving 4 bases unmatched. Looked up from germline, CDR1 is LNHDA and CDR2 is SQIVND (reference sequence). Full variable domain (outside the CDR3, taken from reference TRBV19 and TRBJ2-7): DGGITQSPKYLFRKEGQNVTLSCEQNLNHDAMYWYRQDPGQGLRLIYYSQIVNDFQKGDIAEGYSVSREKKESFPLTVTSAQKNPTAFYLCASSMGLAGAYSYEQYFGPGTRLTVT.

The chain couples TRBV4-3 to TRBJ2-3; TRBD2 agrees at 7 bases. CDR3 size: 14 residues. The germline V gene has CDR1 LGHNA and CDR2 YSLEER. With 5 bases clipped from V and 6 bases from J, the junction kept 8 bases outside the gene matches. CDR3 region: CASSVGGVSDTQYF. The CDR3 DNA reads TGCGCCAGCAGCGTGGGGGGGGTTTCGGATACGCAGTATTTT.

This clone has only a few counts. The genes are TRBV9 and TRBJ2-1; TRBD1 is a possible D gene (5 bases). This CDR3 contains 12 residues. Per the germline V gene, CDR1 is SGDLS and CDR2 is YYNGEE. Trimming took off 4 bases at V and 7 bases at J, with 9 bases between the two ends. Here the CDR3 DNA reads TGTGCCAGCAGCTTTGCAGGGAATGAGCAGTTCTTC. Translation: CASSFAGNEQFF. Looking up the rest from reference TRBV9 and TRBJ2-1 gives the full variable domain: DSGVTQTPKHLITATGQRVTLRCSPRSGDLSVYWYQQSLDQGLQFLIQYYNGEERAKGNILERFSAQQFPDLHSELNLSSLELGDSALYFCASSFAGNEQFFGPGTRLTVL.

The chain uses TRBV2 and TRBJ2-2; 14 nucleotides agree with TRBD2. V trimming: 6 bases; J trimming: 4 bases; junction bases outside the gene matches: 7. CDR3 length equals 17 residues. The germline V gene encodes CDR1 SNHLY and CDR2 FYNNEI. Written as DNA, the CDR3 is TGTGCCAGCAGGCGACTAGCGGGAGGGCCAGGCACCGGGGAGCTGTTTTTT. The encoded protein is CASRRLAGGPGTGELFF.

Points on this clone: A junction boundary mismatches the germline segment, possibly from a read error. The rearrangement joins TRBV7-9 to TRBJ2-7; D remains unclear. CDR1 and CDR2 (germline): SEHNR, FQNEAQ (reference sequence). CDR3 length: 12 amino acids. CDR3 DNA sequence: TGTTCCAGCAGCTTAGCCTATACCTTTCAGTACTTC. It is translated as CSSSLAYTFQYF.

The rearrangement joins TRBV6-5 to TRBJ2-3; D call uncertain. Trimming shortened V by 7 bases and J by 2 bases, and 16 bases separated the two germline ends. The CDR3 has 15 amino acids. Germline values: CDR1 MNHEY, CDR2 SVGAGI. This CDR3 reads CASNRGAYSTDTQYF. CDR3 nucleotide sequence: TGTGCCAGCAACCGCGGAGCGTATTCCACAGATACGCAGTATTTT.